The present T cell receptor beta chain was sequenced within a study of cytomegalovirus exposure and HLA in healthy donors. As for the study in general: HLA-typed donors were the source of 83 million or so unique TCRs held in an early data release.

Details on this clone: Its antigen is currently unknown.

The study ran its PCR with 60 Vbeta and 13 Jbeta primers. Sequencing was performed with immunoSEQ multiplex PCR; in TCRdb, only in-frame clones are kept and a portion is missing. In total, the table holds about 200,000 clones. Findings of the study overall: Generally TCR sequences proved uncommon, though certain public TCRs appeared in numerous donors. The authors listed some 160 TCR beta chains as cytomegalovirus-associated. Diagnosis of cytomegalovirus status made by the classifier reportedly showed high specificity and sensitivity.

This CDR3 has 16 amino acids. V was cut by 5 bases and J by 0 bases, with 15 bases left in between. The germline gives CDR1 SGHTS, CDR2 YDEGEE. This chain links TRBV5-8 with TRBJ2-1; tentative D call: TRBD2 (5 bases). The clonotype was recovered from a woman aged 30 to 39 in good health and CMV-seropositive. Sample: PBMCs. The CDR3 DNA reads as TGTGCCAGCAGACCAAAACTAGTGAGCTCCTACAATGAGCAGTTCTTC. The encoded protein is CASRPKLVSSYNEQFF.